This T cell receptor (beta chain) was identified in a study of blood T cell repertoires in COVID-19. Study context: The origin of the acute and convalescent COVID-19 samples was the United States, Italy and Spain. PBMCs, B-cell-depleted T cells, or T cells provided the cDNA or gDNA that made up the material.

Authors' data handling: From reference gene primer amplification, estimates of nucleated cell counts were derived. Sequencing was performed with immunoSEQ multiplex PCR; in TCRdb, only in-frame clones are kept and a portion is missing. That table supplies the V and J calls and clone size; D and trimming were determined from the DNA. In the table there are 110,000 to 150,000 clones, more than 75% of which are singletons. Per germline, CDR1 MGHDK and CDR2 SYGVNS. The ends lost 0 bases at V and 4 bases at J; junction bases unmatched: 2. The CDR3 totals 15 residues. The TCR sequence derives from an elderly woman with acute or convalescent COVID-19. The specimen was peripheral blood. This chain connects TRBV25-1 to TRBJ1-1; 10 bases agree with TRBD1. As DNA, the CDR3 is TGTGCCAGCAGTGAATATAGGACAGGGGGCACTGAAGCTTTCTTT. Its protein product is CASSEYRTGGTEAFF. The variable domain in full, with the rest retrieved from reference TRBV25-1 and TRBJ1-1, is EADIYQTPRYLVIGTGKKITLECSQTMGHDKMYWYQQDPGMELHLIHYSYGVNSTEKGDLSSESTVSRIRTEHFPLTLESARPSHTSQYLCASSEYRTGGTEAFFGQGTRLTVV.